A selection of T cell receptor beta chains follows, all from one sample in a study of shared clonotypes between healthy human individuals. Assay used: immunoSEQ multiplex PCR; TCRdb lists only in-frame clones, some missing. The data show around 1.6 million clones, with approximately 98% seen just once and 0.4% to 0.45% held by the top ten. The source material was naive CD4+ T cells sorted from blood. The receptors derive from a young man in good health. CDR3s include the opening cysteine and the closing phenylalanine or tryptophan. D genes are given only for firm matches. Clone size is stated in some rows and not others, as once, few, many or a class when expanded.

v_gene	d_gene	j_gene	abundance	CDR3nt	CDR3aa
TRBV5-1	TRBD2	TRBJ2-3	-	TGCGCCAGCAGCTTGGGGCAAGGACTAGCGGGAGGTACAGATACGCAGTATTTT	CASSLGQGLAGGTDTQYF
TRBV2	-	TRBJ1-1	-	TGTGCCAGCAGTGGGACAACCTCGAACACTGAAGCTTTCTTT	CASSGTTSNTEAFF
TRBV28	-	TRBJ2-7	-	TGTGCCAGCAGTTCACCAGGACACGAGCAGTACTTC	CASSSPGHEQYF
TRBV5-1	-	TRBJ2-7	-	TGCGCCAGCAGCACCCTGTCAGGGGGGCTCGTCAACGAGCAGTACTTC	CASSTLSGGLVNEQYF
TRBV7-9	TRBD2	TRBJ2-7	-	TGTGCCAGCAGCGCCCTTAGCGGGAGGAGCCACGAGCAGTACTTC	CASSALSGRSHEQYF
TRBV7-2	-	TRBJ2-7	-	TGTGCCAGCACCTCTAGTAGCTCCTACGAGCAGTACTTC	CASTSSSSYEQYF
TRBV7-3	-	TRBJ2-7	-	TGTGCCAGCAGCTTAACCGCCTCCCACGAGCAGTACTTC	CASSLTASHEQYF
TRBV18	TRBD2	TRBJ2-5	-	TGTGCCAGCTCACCCAACTCACCACTGACTAGCGGGAAAGAGACCCAGTACTTC	CASSPNSPLTSGKETQYF
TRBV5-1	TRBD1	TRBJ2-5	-	TGCGCCAGCAGCTATGTATCCACAGGGGAAGAGACCCAGTACTTC	CASSYVSTGEETQYF
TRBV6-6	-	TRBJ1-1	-	TGTGCCAGCAGCCCCGGCTATAGAGCTTTCTTT	CASSPGYRAFF
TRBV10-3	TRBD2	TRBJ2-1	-	TGTGCCATCAGAACTAGCGGGAAAAGCTCCTACAATGAGCAGTTCTTC	CAIRTSGKSSYNEQFF
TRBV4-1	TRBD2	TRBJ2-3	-	TGCGCCAGCAGCCAAGGCGGGAGTGCGGCAGATACGCAGTATTTT	CASSQGGSAADTQYF
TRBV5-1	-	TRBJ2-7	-	TGCGCCAGCAGCTCGGTTCCAGGGGATTTTGGGCAGTACTTC	CASSSVPGDFGQYF
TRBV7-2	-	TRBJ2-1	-	TGTGCCAGCAGCCCCAGAGGGCACAATGAGCAGTTCTTC	CASSPRGHNEQFF
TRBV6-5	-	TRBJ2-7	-	TGTGCCACCAGTAACGTATGGCGGGGACTCTACGAGCAGTACTTC	CATSNVWRGLYEQYF
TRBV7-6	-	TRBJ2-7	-	TGTGCCAGCAGCTCGACACAGGGTTCCTGGATCGAGCAGTACTTC	CASSSTQGSWIEQYF
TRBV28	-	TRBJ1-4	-	TGTGCCAGCTTTTGGACAGCGGAAGAAAAACTGTTTTTT	CASFWTAEEKLFF
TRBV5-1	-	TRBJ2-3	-	TGCGCCAGCAGCCCCGCCGGGGCGACAGATACGCAGTATTTT	CASSPAGATDTQYF
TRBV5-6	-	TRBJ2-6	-	TGTGCCAGCAGCTTGGACGGAAGCTCTGGGGCCAACGTCCTGACTTTC	CASSLDGSSGANVLTF
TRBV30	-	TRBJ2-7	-	TGTGCCGGTCGGAGGGGTCCCTCACGAGAGCAGTACTTC	CAGRRGPSREQYF
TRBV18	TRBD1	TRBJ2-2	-	TGTGCCAGCTCAGCCGACAGGGGTCTCAACGGGGAGCTGTTTTTT	CASSADRGLNGELFF
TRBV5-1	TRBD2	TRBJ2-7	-	TGCGCCAGCAGCCGCGGCCCTAGCGGGAGCCCCAGGCTCGAGCAGTACTTC	CASSRGPSGSPRLEQYF
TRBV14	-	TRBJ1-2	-	TGTGCCAGCAGCCAGGGGGTCGGCTATGGCTACACCTTC	CASSQGVGYGYTF
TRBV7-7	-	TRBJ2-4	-	TGTGCTAGCAGCGAGGGAGATACCAAAAACATTCAGTACTTC	CASSEGDTKNIQYF
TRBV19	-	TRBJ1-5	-	TGTGCCAGTATGGCCGGCAGTAGCAATCAGCCCCAGCATTTT	CASMAGSSNQPQHF
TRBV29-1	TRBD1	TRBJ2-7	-	TGCAGCGTCGACAGGGGTGGGTACGAGCAGTACTTC	CSVDRGGYEQYF
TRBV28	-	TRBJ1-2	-	TGTGCCAGCAGTTTTAACGGCTTCCACTACACCTTC	CASSFNGFHYTF
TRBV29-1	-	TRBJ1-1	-	TGCAGCGTTGAAACAGGGAACACTGAAGCTTTCTTT	CSVETGNTEAFF
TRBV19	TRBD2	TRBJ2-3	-	TGTGCCAGTACCGCAGCGGGAGGAACAGATACGCAGTATTTT	CASTAAGGTDTQYF
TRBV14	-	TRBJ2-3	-	TGTGCCAGCAGCCAAGATAACGGGGATACGCAGTATTTT	CASSQDNGDTQYF
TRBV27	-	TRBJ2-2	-	TGTGCCAGCAGTTTCCCTCCTGGGGAGCTGTTTTTT	CASSFPPGELFF
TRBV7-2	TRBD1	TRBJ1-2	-	TGTGCCAGCAGCGGGACAGGCGGATATGGCTACACCTTC	CASSGTGGYGYTF
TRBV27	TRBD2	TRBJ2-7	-	TGTGCCAGCAGTTTAAGGGCGTGGGAGGGCCCAGGCGAGCAGTACTTC	CASSLRAWEGPGEQYF
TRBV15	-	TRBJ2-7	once	TGTGCCACCAGCAGAGATCTGGGGGGAGTAGCTTACGAGCAGTACTTC	CATSRDLGGVAYEQYF
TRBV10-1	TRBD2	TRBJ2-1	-	TGCGCCAGCAGTGATACCGGGAGGCCTAGCTCCTACAATGAGCAGTTCTTC	CASSDTGRPSSYNEQFF
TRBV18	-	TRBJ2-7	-	TGTGCCAGCTCACCACCGGGGGACTACGAGCAGTACTTC	CASSPPGDYEQYF
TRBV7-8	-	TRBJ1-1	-	TGTGCCAGCAGCTTAGTGATGACAGTAATGAACACTGAAGCTTTCTTT	CASSLVMTVMNTEAFF
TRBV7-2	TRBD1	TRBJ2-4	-	TGTGCCAGCAGTTATGACAGGGCAGGCAAAAACATTCAGTACTTC	CASSYDRAGKNIQYF
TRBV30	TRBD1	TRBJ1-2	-	TGTGCCTGGAAGCCACAGGGGCATGGCTACACCTTC	CAWKPQGHGYTF
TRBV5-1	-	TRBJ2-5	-	TGCGCCAGCAGCTCGGACTATTTTGAGACCCAGTACTTC	CASSSDYFETQYF
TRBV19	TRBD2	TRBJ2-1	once	TGTGCCAGTAGTATCAGACTAGCCGACGGAAACTACAATGAGCAGTTCTTC	CASSIRLADGNYNEQFF
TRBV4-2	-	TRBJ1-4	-	TGTGCCAGCAGCGCACAGAGACAGAATTGGAATGAAAAACTGTTTTTT	CASSAQRQNWNEKLFF
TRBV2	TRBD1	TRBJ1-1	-	TGTGCCAGCACTACAGGGGTAAGCACTGAAGCTTTCTTT	CASTTGVSTEAFF
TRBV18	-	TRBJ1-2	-	TGTGCCAGCTCACCAGTCGACTATAACTATGGCTACACCTTC	CASSPVDYNYGYTF
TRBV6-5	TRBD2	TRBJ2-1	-	TGTGCCAGCAGTTACGGGAGGGTCAATGAGCAGTTCTTC	CASSYGRVNEQFF
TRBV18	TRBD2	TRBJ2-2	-	TGTGCCAGCTCACCACTGGCGAGCGGGAATACCGGGGAGCTGTTTTTT	CASSPLASGNTGELFF
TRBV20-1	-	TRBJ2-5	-	TGCAGTGCTAACAATAGGGAGACCCAGTACTTC	CSANNRETQYF
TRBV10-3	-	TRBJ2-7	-	TGTGCCATCAGTGAGAGGTTCTCAACCTACGAGCAGTACTTC	CAISERFSTYEQYF
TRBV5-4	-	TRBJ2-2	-	TGTGCCAGCAGCCGAACAGAGGGGGTTATCGTGGGGACCGGGGAGCTGTTTTTT	CASSRTEGVIVGTGELFF
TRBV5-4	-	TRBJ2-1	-	TGTGCCAGCAGTTTGGGGGACAACTCCTACAATGAGCAGTTCTTC	CASSLGDNSYNEQFF
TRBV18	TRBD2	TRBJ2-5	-	TGTGCCACTAACGCGGGGGAAGAGACCCAGTACTTC	CATNAGEETQYF
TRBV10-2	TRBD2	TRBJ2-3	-	TGCGCCAGCACTGTTACGGGAGGGTCAGATACGCAGTATTTT	CASTVTGGSDTQYF
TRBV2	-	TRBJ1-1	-	TGTGCCAGCGAGCCGGGGCCTGTGAACACTGAAGCTTTCTTT	CASEPGPVNTEAFF
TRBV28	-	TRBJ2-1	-	TGTGCCAGCAGCGCTCTGGGAGCTCTACCGTTCTTC	CASSALGALPFF
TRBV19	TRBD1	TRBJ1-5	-	TGTGCCAGTAATAAGGGGGCAAGGCAGCCCCAGCATTTT	CASNKGARQPQHF
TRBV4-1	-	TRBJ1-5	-	TGCGCCAGCAGCCAAACTCAACGGGGGCGCCTGTATCAGCCCCAGCATTTT	CASSQTQRGRLYQPQHF
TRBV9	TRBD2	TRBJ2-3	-	TGTGCCAGCAGCGTACTAGCGGCTGCCACAGATACGCAGTATTTT	CASSVLAAATDTQYF